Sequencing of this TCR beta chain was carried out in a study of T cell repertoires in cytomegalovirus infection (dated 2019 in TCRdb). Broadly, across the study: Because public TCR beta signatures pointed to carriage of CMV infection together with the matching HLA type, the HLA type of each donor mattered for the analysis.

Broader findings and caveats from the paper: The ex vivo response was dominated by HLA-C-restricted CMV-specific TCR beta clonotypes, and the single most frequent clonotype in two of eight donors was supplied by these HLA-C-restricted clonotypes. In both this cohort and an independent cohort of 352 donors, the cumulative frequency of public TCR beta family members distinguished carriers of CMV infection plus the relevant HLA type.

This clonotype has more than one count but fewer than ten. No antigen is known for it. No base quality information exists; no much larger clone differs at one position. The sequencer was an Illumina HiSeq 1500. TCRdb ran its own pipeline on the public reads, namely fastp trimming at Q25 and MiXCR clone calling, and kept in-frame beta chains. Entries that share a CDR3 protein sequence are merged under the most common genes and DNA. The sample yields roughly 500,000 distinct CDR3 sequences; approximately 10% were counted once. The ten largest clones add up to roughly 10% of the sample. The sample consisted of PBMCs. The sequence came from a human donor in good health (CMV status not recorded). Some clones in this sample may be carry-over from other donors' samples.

DNA sequence: TGCGCCAGCAGCTTGACTGTGTGGGAGCGGGAGGCCGACGAGCAGTACTTC. This encodes CASSLTVWEREADEQYF. This sequence uses TRBV5-1 and TRBJ2-7, and TRBD2 aligns with 9 junction nucleotides. The CDR3, cysteine through phenylalanine, is 17 amino acids long. Here the CDR3 DNA is all that survives: 51 bases in frame from base 1. Reading the germline V gene gives CDR1 SGHRS and CDR2 YFSETQ. Compared with germline, V lacks 1 base and J lacks 5 bases; bases without a gene match: 13.